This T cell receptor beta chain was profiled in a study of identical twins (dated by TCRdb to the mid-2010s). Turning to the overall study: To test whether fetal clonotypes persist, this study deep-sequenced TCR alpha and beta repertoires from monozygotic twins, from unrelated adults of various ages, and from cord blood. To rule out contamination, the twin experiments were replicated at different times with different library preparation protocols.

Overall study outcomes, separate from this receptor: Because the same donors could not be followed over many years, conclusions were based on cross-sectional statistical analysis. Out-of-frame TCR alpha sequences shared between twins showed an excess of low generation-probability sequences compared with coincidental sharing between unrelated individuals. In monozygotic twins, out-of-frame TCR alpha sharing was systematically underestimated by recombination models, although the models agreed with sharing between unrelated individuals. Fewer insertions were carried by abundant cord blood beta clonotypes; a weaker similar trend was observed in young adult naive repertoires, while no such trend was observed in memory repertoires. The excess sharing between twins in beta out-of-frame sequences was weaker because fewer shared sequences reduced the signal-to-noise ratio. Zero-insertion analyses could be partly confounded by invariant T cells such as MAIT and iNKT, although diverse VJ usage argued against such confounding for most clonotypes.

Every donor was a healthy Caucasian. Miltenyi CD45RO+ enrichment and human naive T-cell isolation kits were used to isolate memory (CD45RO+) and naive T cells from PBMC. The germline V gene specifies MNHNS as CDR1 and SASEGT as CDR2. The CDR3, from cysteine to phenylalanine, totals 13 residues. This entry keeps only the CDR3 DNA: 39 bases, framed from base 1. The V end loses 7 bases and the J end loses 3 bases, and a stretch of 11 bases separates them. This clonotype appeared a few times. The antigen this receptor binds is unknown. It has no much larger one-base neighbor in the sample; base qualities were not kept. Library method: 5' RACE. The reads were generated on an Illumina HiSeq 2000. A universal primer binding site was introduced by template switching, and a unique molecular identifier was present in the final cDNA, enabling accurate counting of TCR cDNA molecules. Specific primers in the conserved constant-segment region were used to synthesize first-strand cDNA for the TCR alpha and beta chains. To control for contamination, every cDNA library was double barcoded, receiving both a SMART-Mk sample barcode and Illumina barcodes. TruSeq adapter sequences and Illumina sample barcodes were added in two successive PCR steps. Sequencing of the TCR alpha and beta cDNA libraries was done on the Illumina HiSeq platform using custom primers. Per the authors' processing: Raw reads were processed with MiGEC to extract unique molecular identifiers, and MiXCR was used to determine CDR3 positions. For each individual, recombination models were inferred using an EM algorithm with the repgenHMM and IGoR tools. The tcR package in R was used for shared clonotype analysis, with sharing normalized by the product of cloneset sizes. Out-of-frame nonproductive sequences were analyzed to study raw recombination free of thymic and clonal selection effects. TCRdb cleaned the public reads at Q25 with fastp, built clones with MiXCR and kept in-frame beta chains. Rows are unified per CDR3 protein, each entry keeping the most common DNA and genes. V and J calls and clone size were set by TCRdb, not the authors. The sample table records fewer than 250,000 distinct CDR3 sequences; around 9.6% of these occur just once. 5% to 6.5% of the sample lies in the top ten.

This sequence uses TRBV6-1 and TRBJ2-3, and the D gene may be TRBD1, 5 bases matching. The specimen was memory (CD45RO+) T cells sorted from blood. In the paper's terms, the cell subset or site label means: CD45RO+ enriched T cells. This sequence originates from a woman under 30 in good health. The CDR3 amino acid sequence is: CASTHPGTDTQYF. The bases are TGTGCCAGCACCCATCCAGGGACAGATACGCAGTATTTT.